What follows describes a single TCR beta chain. The trim removed 2 bases at V and 1 base at J, leaving 2 bases unmatched. Germline assignment: CDR1 MGHRA and CDR2 YSYEKL. This CDR3 is built from 15 residues. These data are taken from a study of shared clonotypes between healthy human individuals. Study-level background: Participating donors consisted of two women and a few men aged 18 to 49.

The data were produced by immunoSEQ multiplex PCR, yet TCRdb's version contains in-frame clones alone and is incomplete. The data show hundreds of thousands of clones, with roughly 72% seen just once and about 1.8% held by the top ten. Sequencing was performed on memory CD4+ T cells sorted from blood. Sample subset: CD45RA-negative fraction. The clonotype was recovered from a woman aged 25-40 years in good health. The rearrangement joins TRBV4-1 to TRBJ2-1, with 7 bases that match TRBD2. Here the CDR3 reads CASSQTSVSYNEQFF. CDR3 nucleotides: TGCGCCAGCAGCCAAACTAGCGTTTCCTACAATGAGCAGTTCTTC.